The 21 T cell receptor beta chains given below trace back to one sample, sequenced in a study of PD-L1 blockade in urothelial cancer (TCRdb year 2017). To prepare the library, the immunoSEQ multiplex PCR assay was applied. In TCRdb, the immuneACCESS table is reduced to in-frame sequences with V and J assigned. These tables do not hold every clone; where another copy was compared, an unresolved V gene accounts for under half, and the others remain unexplained. The sample has around 50,000 clones on record, around nine tenths of them singletons. 2% to 3% of the sample comes from the top ten. The time point tag for this specimen amounts to: peripheral blood 6 weeks after treatment start. The input for sequencing was PBMCs, taken around atezolizumab (anti-PD-L1) treatment. Receptors originate from a man between 60 and 75 years old with urothelial cancer.

V is TRBV2 and J is TRBJ2-3, with TRBD1 matching over 9 bases. The V gene end was trimmed by 5 bases and the J gene end by 4 bases; junction bases not matched to a gene: 7. The CDR3 consists of 15 residues. In germline, CDR1 is SNHLY, CDR2 FYNNEI. CDR3 DNA sequence: TGTGCCAGCAGTTCTCTGGACAGGGGACCAGATACGCAGTATTTT. Translation: CASSSLDRGPDTQYF.

The chain has TRBV9 and TRBJ2-1, with 9 nucleotides matching TRBD1. Germline CDR1 SGDLS, CDR2 YYNGEE. This CDR3 has 14 amino acids. The trim removed 3 bases at V and 9 bases at J, leaving 7 bases unmatched. The CDR3: CASSGTTGGSEQFF. DNA for the CDR3: TGTGCCAGCAGCGGGACAACAGGGGGCAGTGAGCAGTTCTTC. Supplemented by reference TRBV9 and TRBJ2-1, the full variable domain reads DSGVTQTPKHLITATGQRVTLRCSPRSGDLSVYWYQQSLDQGLQFLIQYYNGEERAKGNILERFSAQQFPDLHSELNLSSLELGDSALYFCASSGTTGGSEQFFGPGTRLTVL.

This sequence joins TRBV11-2 and TRBJ1-2, with 8 bases matching TRBD1. This CDR3 comprises 17 residues. The trim removed 5 bases at V and 1 base at J, leaving 12 bases unmatched. The germline CDR1 and CDR2 sequences are SGHAT and FQNNGV. CDR3 region: CASSPGDRPTFNYGYTF. Here the CDR3 DNA reads TGTGCCAGCAGCCCGGGGGACAGGCCTACTTTTAACTATGGCTACACCTTC.

V is TRBV6-1 and J is TRBJ1-2; a weak D match, TRBD1 (6 bases). This CDR3 is built from 14 residues. Germline CDR1 MNHNS, CDR2 SASEGT. Trimming removed 2 bases from V and 3 bases from J, with 10 bases in between. The DNA of the CDR3 is TGTGCCAGCAGTGAATCCCACAGGGACTATGGCTACACCTTC. Amino acid sequence: CASSESHRDYGYTF.

The chain combines TRBV30 with TRBJ2-2, with D possibly matching TRBD1 (6 bases). The V end lost 0 bases, the J end lost 5 bases, and 13 bases lay between the germline ends. CDR1 and CDR2 from the germline V gene are GTSNPN and SVGIG (reference sequence). The CDR3 extends over 15 amino acids. CDR3 DNA: TGTGCCTGGAGTGTAATTCCAGGGGTAACCGGGGAGCTGTTTTTT. Encoded protein: CAWSVIPGVTGELFF.

This clone was seen more than once but under ten times. This chain connects TRBV11-2 to TRBJ2-2; D perhaps matches TRBD1 (7 bases). Germline loops: CDR1 SGHAT, CDR2 FQNNGV. Trimming stripped 3 bases from V and 1 base from J, with 12 bases between. This CDR3 region has 16 residues. CDR3 coding DNA: TGTGCCAGCAGCTTTTCAGGGGGGATGAACACCGGGGAGCTGTTTTTT. This translates into CASSFSGGMNTGELFF.

The chain combines TRBV27 with TRBJ2-7; a possible D gene is TRBD1 (6 bases). Germline loops: CDR1 MNHEY, CDR2 SMNVEV (reference sequence). With 5 bases removed from V and 4 bases from J, the gap between germline ends came to 15 bases. CDR3 length: 14 residues. CDR3 bases: TGTGCCAGCAGTCCCTCAGGGGTAGGGTACGAGCAGTACTTC. It specifies CASSPSGVGYEQYF.

CDR3 nucleotides: TGTGCCAGCAGCTTACAGGGGTTTGCCGGGGAGCTGTTTTTT. It is translated as CASSLQGFAGELFF. The chain joins TRBV7-9 to TRBJ2-2; tentatively, D is TRBD1 (6 bases). Germline V gene lookup returns CDR1 SEHNR and CDR2 FQNEAQ (reference sequence). Trimming took 2 bases from V and 6 from J, leaving 10 bases between them. This CDR3 has 14 amino acids.

J is TRBJ1-5 and V is TRBV19, with a tentative D call TRBD1 (6 bases). V was shortened by 5 bases and J by 7 bases, with 18 bases between the two germline ends. CDR1 and CDR2 from the germline V gene are LNHDA and SQIVND (reference sequence). CDR3 length equals 15 residues. CDR3 nucleotides: TGTGCCAGTAGTCCCTCGGTACAGGGAAACCAGCCCCAGCATTTT. Its protein product is CASSPSVQGNQPQHF.

The chain links TRBV30 to TRBJ1-6, with D unclear. This CDR3 has 13 amino acids. The germline V and J ends were trimmed by 3 bases and 0 bases, with 3 bases remaining between them. Germline assignment: CDR1 GTSNPN and CDR2 SVGIG (reference sequence). In nucleotides, the CDR3 is TGTGCCTGGAGCGGCTCCTATAATTCACCCCTCCACTTT. As protein: CAWSGSYNSPLHF.

This rearrangement joins TRBV6-1 to TRBJ1-5; D is unresolved. CDR1 is MNHNS, CDR2 SASEGT, per germline. With 3 bases removed from V and 4 bases from J, the gap between germline ends came to 19 bases. The CDR3 length is 17 residues. This CDR3 reads CASSDILRSENNQPQHF. The CDR3 DNA follows: TGTGCCAGCAGTGATATCCTCCGGTCGGAGAATAATCAGCCCCAGCATTTT.

This chain links TRBV5-1 with TRBJ2-7; TRBD2 is a possible D gene (6 bases). Deletions cut 4 bases from V and 1 base from J, with 9 bases between. CDR1 and CDR2 from the germline V gene are SGHRS and YFSETQ. The CDR3 length is 13 residues. CDR3 DNA sequence: TGCGCCAGCAGCCCGGAGGGTTCCTACGAGCAGTACTTC. The encoded protein is CASSPEGSYEQYF.

This clone appeared a few times. The J gene is TRBJ2-7, the V gene TRBV25-1; 11 bases fit TRBD1. This CDR3 spans 14 amino acids. The germline V gene has CDR1 MGHDK and CDR2 SYGVNS. Trimming took 4 bases from V and 7 from J; bases not matched to a gene: 6. The CDR3 bases are TGTGCCAGCAGTGGGACAGGGGGCGCGAGGGAGCAGTACTTC. Translated, it gives CASSGTGGAREQYF.

The rearrangement links TRBV5-1 to TRBJ2-3; 10 nucleotides line up with TRBD2. The CDR3 consists of 16 residues. V was pared by 4 bases and J by 4 bases, with 9 bases of the junction left unmatched. Germline lookup yields CDR1 SGHRS and CDR2 YFSETQ. CDR3 protein: CASSKESGGAADTQYF. The CDR3 nucleotides are TGCGCCAGCAGCAAAGAAAGCGGGGGGGCAGCAGATACGCAGTATTTT.

V usage is TRBV5-8 and J usage is TRBJ2-3, with D possibly matching TRBD2 (5 bases). The V end was cut by 0 bases, the J end by 12 bases, with 11 bases between. There are 12 residues in the CDR3. Germline CDR1 SGHTS, CDR2 YDEGEE. CDR3 region: CASSLEVGLQYF. The CDR3 DNA reads TGTGCCAGCAGCTTGGAGGTAGGACTCCAGTATTTT.

The V and J genes are TRBV6-5 and TRBJ1-2, with D maybe TRBD1 (5 bases). V lost 5 bases and J 1 base, leaving 8 bases between the germline ends. The CDR3 has 13 residues. Germline assignment: CDR1 MNHEY and CDR2 SVGAGI. CDR3 loop: CASSRTINYGYTF. CDR3 DNA sequence: TGTGCCAGCAGTCGGACAATTAACTATGGCTACACCTTC.

CDR3 nucleotides: TGCGCCAGCACCACTCTAGCGGCCTCCTACAATGAGCAGTTCTTC. Its translation is CASTTLAASYNEQFF. V gene TRBV5-1 combines with J gene TRBJ2-1; 7 bases map to TRBD2. CDR1 and CDR2 (germline): SGHRS, YFSETQ. Unmatched junction bases numbered 6, after V lost 6 bases and J lost 0 bases. CDR3 length: 15 amino acids.

The chain recombines TRBV6-5 with TRBJ1-6, with no clear D. The CDR3 has 15 residues. V was trimmed by 2 bases and J by 5 bases, leaving 10 bases between them. CDR1 and CDR2 from the germline V gene are MNHEY and SVGAGI. The CDR3 bases are TGTGCCAGCAGTTACGAAGCACTGGATAATTCACCCCTCCACTTT. It is translated as CASSYEALDNSPLHF.

This chain links TRBV10-3 with TRBJ2-3; possibly TRBD1 for D (6 bases). This CDR3 is 15 amino acids long. Germline V CDR1 and CDR2: ENHRY, SYGVKD. V gave up 11 bases and J gave up 0 bases, with 18 bases separating them. The CDR3 nucleotides are TGTGCCTCCCGAAGTAAAGGACAGAGCACAGATACGCAGTATTTT. It specifies CASRSKGQSTDTQYF.

The CDR3 protein is CAWSLRENQPQHF. The CDR3, as DNA: TGTGCCTGGAGCCTACGGGAAAATCAGCCCCAGCATTTT. The chain couples TRBV30 to TRBJ1-5; no clear D. Trimming stripped 3 bases from V and 4 bases from J, with 10 bases between. The germline V gene has CDR1 GTSNPN and CDR2 SVGIG (reference sequence). The CDR3 is 13 amino acids.

The V call is TRBV18, the J call TRBJ1-1; 10 positions match TRBD1. The CDR3 totals 14 residues. From germline, CDR1 is KGHSH and CDR2 LQKENI. After removal of 3 bases from V and 4 bases from J, the junction contained 2 bases not matched to a gene. CDR3 bases: TGTGCCAGCTCACCGGGGGACAGGGGCACTGAAGCTTTCTTT. Translating it yields CASSPGDRGTEAFF.